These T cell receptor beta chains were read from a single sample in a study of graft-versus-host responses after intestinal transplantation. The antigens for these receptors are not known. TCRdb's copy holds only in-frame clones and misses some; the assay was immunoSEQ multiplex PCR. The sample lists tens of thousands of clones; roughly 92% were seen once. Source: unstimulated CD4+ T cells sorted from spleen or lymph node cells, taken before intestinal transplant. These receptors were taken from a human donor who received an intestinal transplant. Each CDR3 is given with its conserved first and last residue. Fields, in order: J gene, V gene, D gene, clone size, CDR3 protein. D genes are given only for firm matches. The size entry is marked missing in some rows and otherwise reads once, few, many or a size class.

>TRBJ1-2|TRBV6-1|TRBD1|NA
CASSVTGTGGNYGYTF
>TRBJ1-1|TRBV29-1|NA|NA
CSVLENTEAFF
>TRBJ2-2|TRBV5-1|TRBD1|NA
CASSEIPGTGNTGELFF
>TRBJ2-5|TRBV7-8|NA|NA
CASSLGVSRAQYF
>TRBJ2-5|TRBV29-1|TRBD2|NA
CSVSLAGVEETQYF
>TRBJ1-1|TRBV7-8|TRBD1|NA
CASSRGQKSTEAFF
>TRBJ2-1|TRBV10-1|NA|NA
CASSPTGSEATLYNEQFF
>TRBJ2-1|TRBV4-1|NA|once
CASSQVGLTAVNEQFF
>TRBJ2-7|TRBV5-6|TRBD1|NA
CASSFKVGQGAREQYF
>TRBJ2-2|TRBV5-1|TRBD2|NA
CASSWVAGANTGELFF
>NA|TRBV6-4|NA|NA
CASSDPGLRSYEQYF
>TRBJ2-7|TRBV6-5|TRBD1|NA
CASNRQGGDEQYF
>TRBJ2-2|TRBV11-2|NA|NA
CASSLDRTGELFF
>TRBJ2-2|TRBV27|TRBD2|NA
CASGLAGNTGELFF
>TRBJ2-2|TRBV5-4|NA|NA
CASSPDPYLGTGELFF
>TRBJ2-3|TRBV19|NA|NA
CASSMTGGTDTQYF
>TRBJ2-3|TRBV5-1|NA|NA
CASSLRTVTDTQYF
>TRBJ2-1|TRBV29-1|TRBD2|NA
CSVEGTSGRVFLGVNEQFF
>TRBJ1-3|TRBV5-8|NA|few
CASSPRGDTIYF
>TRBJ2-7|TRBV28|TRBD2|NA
CASNKAGGIHEQYF
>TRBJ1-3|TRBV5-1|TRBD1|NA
CASSLGTGGAMDSGNTIYF
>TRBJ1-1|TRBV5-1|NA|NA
CASSLDGTPNTEAFF
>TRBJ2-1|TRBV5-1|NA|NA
CASSLGQISSYNEQFF
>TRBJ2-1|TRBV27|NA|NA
CASSTGLNGYEQFF
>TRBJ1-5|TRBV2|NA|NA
CASSAGASYNQPQHF
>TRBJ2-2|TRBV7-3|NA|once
CASSLRETGELFF
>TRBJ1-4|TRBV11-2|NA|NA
CASSTLGAANEKLFF
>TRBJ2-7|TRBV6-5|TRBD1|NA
CASRLQGATYEQYF
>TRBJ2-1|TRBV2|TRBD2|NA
CASSTKPGTSGSFDNEQFF
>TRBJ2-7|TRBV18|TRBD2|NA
CASSLLAGGGLGEQYF
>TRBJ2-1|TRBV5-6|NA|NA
CASSSRVLINNEQFF
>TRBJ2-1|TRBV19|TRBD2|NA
CASSIRLAGGPYNEQFF
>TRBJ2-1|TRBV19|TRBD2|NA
CASSIPGLVDEQFF
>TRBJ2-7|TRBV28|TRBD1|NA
CASRSSGTGSYEQYF
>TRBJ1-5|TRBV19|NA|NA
CATNRDTTSNQPQHF
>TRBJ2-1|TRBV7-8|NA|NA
CASSLASDNHWGFEQFF
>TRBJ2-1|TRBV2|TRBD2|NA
CASREGPSGRYNEQFF
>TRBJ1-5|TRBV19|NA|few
CASSINGASNQPQHF
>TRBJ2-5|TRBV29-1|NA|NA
CSVDREETQYF
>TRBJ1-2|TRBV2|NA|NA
CASSEDWAGRITGGYTF
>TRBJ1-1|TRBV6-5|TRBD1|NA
CAILTGGITEAFF
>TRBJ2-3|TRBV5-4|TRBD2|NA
CASSRTSGRAGDTQYF
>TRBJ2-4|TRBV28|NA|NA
CASSLVVKNIQYF
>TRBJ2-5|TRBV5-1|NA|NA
CASSLAVSTQTQYF
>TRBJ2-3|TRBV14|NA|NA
CASSQGPSATDTQYF
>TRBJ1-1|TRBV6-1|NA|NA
CASSEGGFGDSEAFF
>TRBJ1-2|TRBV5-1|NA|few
CASSSKTLGGGGYTF
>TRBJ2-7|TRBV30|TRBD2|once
CAWSRLAGLSEQYF
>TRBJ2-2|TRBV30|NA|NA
CACTGAEGANTGELFF
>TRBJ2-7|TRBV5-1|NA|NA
CASSGQTNSYEQYF
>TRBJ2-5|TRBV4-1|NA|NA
CASSRYPSSGPQETQYF